These 11 T cell receptor beta chains were all obtained from the same sample, sequenced in a study of cytomegalovirus exposure and HLA in healthy donors. The PCR employed 60 Vbeta primers together with 13 Jbeta primers. Assay used: immunoSEQ multiplex PCR; TCRdb lists only in-frame clones, some missing. In the table there are some 140,000 clones, approximately 60% of which are singletons. Sequences were obtained from PBMCs. Receptor source: a human donor in good health.

The genes are TRBV5-1 and TRBJ2-2; D gene unclear. CDR3 length: 15 amino acids. Per germline, CDR1 SGHRS and CDR2 YFSETQ. The V gene lost 3 bases and the J gene lost 3 bases, with 12 bases spanning the gap. The CDR3 DNA reads TGCGCCAGCAGCTCCGCCGGGTCCTACACCGGGGAGCTGTTTTTT. Its translation is CASSSAGSYTGELFF.

The chain combines TRBV7-3 with TRBJ2-7; D may be TRBD2 (5 bases). This CDR3 is 13 amino acids long. Trimming removed 0 bases at V and 6 bases at J, with 9 bases between. Germline V gene lookup returns CDR1 SGHTA and CDR2 FQGTGA. The DNA for the CDR3 is TGTGCCAGCAGCTTAACCGCGGGTCTCGAGCAGTACTTC. Its protein is CASSLTAGLEQYF.

This chain uses TRBV10-3 with TRBJ2-7; no clear D gene. The CDR3 covers 13 residues. The germline CDR1 and CDR2 sequences are ENHRY and SYGVKD. With 3 bases removed from V and 0 bases from J, the gap between germline ends came to 6 bases. For the CDR3, the DNA is TGTGCCATCAGTGATCAGGACTCCTACGAGCAGTACTTC. It encodes CAISDQDSYEQYF.

This clone was observed a single time. This chain links TRBV4-1 with TRBJ2-1, with 7 bases that match TRBD2. Trimming removed 4 bases from V and 7 bases from J; junction bases left unmatched: 10. The CDR3 is 15 residues long. Per the germline V gene, CDR1 is MGHRA and CDR2 is YSYEKL. The CDR3 is CASSPRQAGLNEQFF. The CDR3 DNA reads TGCGCCAGCAGCCCCCGCCAAGCGGGACTTAATGAGCAGTTCTTC.

This sequence joins TRBV7-3 and TRBJ2-1, with D possibly matching TRBD2 (5 bases). There are 15 residues in the CDR3. Trimming took off 1 base at V and 5 bases at J, with 12 bases between the two ends. Germline lookup yields CDR1 SGHTA and CDR2 FQGTGA. The CDR3 protein is CASSLISGGNNEQFF. CDR3 sequence (DNA): TGTGCCAGCAGCTTAATAAGCGGTGGAAACAATGAGCAGTTCTTC.

Only a few counts were recorded for this clone. The gene calls are TRBV7-9 and TRBJ2-7; 9 nucleotides agree with TRBD1. Germline loops: CDR1 SEHNR, CDR2 FQNEAQ (reference sequence). V was clipped by 5 bases and J by 2 bases; unmatched bases: 7. The CDR3 is 15 amino acids. The CDR3 protein is CASSQPGQGTYEQYF. The CDR3 DNA reads TGTGCCAGCAGCCAACCGGGACAGGGAACCTACGAGCAGTACTTC.

The chain joins TRBV30 to TRBJ1-2, with 7 bases identical to TRBD1. Per the germline V gene, CDR1 is GTSNPN and CDR2 is SVGIG (reference sequence). The CDR3 contains 14 residues. With 7 bases clipped from V and 3 bases from J, the junction kept 11 bases outside the gene matches. The CDR3 region has the DNA TGTGCCTCCTTGGGGGACAGAAGCGACTATGGCTACACCTTC. Protein product: CASLGDRSDYGYTF.

This chain links TRBV25-1 with TRBJ2-5; D ambiguous. The J call is doubtful: the DNA matches TRBJ2-7 better. The length of the CDR3 is 12 residues. The germline CDR1 and CDR2 sequences are MGHDK and SYGVNS. As DNA, the CDR3 is TGTGCCAGCAGTGAATCGAGCTACGAGCAGTACTTC. It codes for CASSESSYEQYF.

V is TRBV5-1 and J is TRBJ2-7; D perhaps matches TRBD2 (7 bases). Trimming cost V 1 base and J 4 bases, with 15 bases left between them. This CDR3 region has 15 residues. Per germline, CDR1 SGHRS and CDR2 YFSETQ. The CDR3 protein is CASSLMRGPGYEQYF. The CDR3 DNA reads TGCGCCAGCAGCTTGATGCGGGGGCCGGGGTACGAGCAGTACTTC.

The chain combines TRBV7-9 with TRBJ2-7, with a tentative D call TRBD1 (6 bases). The CDR3 is 15 amino acids. With 5 bases removed from V and 9 bases from J, the gap between germline ends came to 23 bases. Germline V gives CDR1 SEHNR, CDR2 FQNEAQ (reference sequence). CDR3 region: CASSAPGHSGGGQYF. CDR3 DNA sequence: TGTGCCAGCAGCGCGCCGGGACACTCTGGGGGTGGGCAGTACTTC.

This clone was found once. CDR3 nucleotide sequence: TGTGCCCGAGGGGGGGTCTCCACCGGGGAGCTGTTTTTT. Translating it yields CARGGVSTGELFF. This rearrangement joins TRBV7-9 to TRBJ2-2; tentatively, D is TRBD2 (7 bases). This CDR3 is 13 amino acids long. Deletions cut 11 bases from V and 4 bases from J, with 14 bases between. Germline values: CDR1 SEHNR, CDR2 FQNEAQ (reference sequence). The variable domain in full, completed from reference TRBV7-9 and TRBJ2-2, reads DTGVSQNPRHKITKRGQNVTFRCDPISEHNRLYWYRQTLGQGPEFLTYFQNEAQLEKSRLLSDRFSAERPKGSFSTLEIQRTEQGDSAMYLCARGGVSTGELFFGEGSRLTVL.